These 27 T cell receptor beta chains were all obtained from the same sample, sequenced in a study of blood T cells in healthy people across ages. Then a second PCR, running roughly 7 to 11 cycles, was carried out with a sample-barcoded 5' primer and a J-beta primer mix. TCRdb reprocessed the 5' RACE reads with MiXCR, giving one entry per CDR3 protein. The table shows approximately 600,000 distinct CDR3 sequences, with about 54% occurring only once. Source material: blood. These TCRs come from a man between 60 and 70 years old in good health.

This clonotype was counted only a few times. This chain links TRBV12-3 or TRBV12-4 with TRBJ2-5; possibly TRBD1 or TRBD2 for D (5 bases each). This CDR3 has 13 amino acids. V was trimmed by 5 bases and J by 8 bases, leaving 15 bases between them. The CDR3 region is CASSRDVYGTQYF. For the CDR3, the DNA is TGTGCCAGCAGTCGGGACGTCTACGGTACCCAGTACTTC.

This clonotype was counted a few times. The V and J genes are TRBV24-1 and TRBJ2-7; maybe TRBD1 (5 bases). Trimming pared 5 bases from V and 0 bases from J, leaving 13 bases between. From germline, CDR1 is KGHDR and CDR2 SFDVKD. This CDR3 has 15 amino acids. Here the CDR3 DNA reads TGTGCCACCAGTGTGGGGCAGGGTAGCTCCTACGAGCAGTACTTC. This sequence encodes CATSVGQGSSYEQYF.

V and J are TRBV2 and TRBJ1-6; unclear D gene. V was shortened by 5 bases and J by 14 bases, with 13 bases between the two germline ends. CDR1 is SNHLY and CDR2 is FYNNEI in the germline V gene. The CDR3 runs to 12 residues. For the CDR3, the DNA is TGTGCCAGCAGTTTGCAGGCCTCGGCCCTCCACTTT. Translated, it gives CASSLQASALHF.

The chain has TRBV5-6 and TRBJ2-5; possibly TRBD1 for D (6 bases). Per the germline V gene, CDR1 is SGHDT and CDR2 is YYEEEE. V gave up 2 bases and J gave up 5 bases, with 16 bases separating them. This CDR3 contains 15 residues. The CDR3 sequence: CASSFLPGQGETQYF. CDR3 nucleotide sequence: TGTGCCAGCAGCTTTCTTCCGGGACAAGGGGAGACCCAGTACTTC.

This CDR3 reads CASSLGISSSYEQYF. CDR3 DNA: TGCGCCAGCAGCTTAGGGATTTCGAGCTCCTACGAGCAGTACTTC. The J gene is TRBJ2-4, the V gene TRBV5-1; D remains unclear. The assigned J gene may be wrong: the sequence end matches TRBJ2-7 better. The CDR3 sequence is 15 residues long. The germline V gene encodes CDR1 SGHRS and CDR2 YFSETQ.

The chain couples TRBV20-1 to TRBJ2-1; the D gene is possibly TRBD1 (5 bases). Germline V gene data show CDR1 as DFQATT and CDR2 as SNEGSKA (reference sequence). V lost 6 bases, J lost 6 bases, and 15 bases lay in between. The CDR3 is 13 residues long. This CDR3 reads CSAARAVANEQFF. As DNA, the CDR3 is TGCAGTGCCGCCAGGGCGGTAGCCAATGAGCAGTTCTTC.

This chain uses TRBV7-6 with TRBJ2-7; possible D gene TRBD1, 6 bases. This CDR3 has 12 residues. Trimming took off 10 bases at V and 0 bases at J, with 10 bases between the two ends. Germline V gene sequence: CDR1 SGHVS, CDR2 FNYEAQ. CDR3 region: CATRDISYEQYF. DNA of the CDR3: TGTGCCACCAGGGACATCTCCTACGAGCAGTACTTC. Complete variable domain (other parts from reference TRBV7-6 and TRBJ2-7): GAGVSQSPRYKVTKRGQDVALRCDPISGHVSLYWYRQALGQGPEFLTYFNYEAQQDKSGLPNDRFSAERPEGSISTLTIQRTEQRDSAMYRCATRDISYEQYFGPGTRLTVT.

The rearrangement links TRBV5-5 to TRBJ2-2; D ambiguous. This CDR3 has 14 residues. The V end was cut by 0 bases, the J end by 4 bases, with 7 bases between. The V gene's germline CDR1 is SGHKS and CDR2 YYEKEE (reference sequence). The CDR3 spells CASSLVWGTGELFF. Written as DNA, the CDR3 is TGTGCCAGCAGCTTGGTCTGGGGCACCGGGGAGCTGTTTTTT.

This clonotype was observed a handful of times. V and J are TRBV20-1 and TRBJ1-1, with D tentatively TRBD1 (6 bases). Trimming took off 1 base at V and 5 bases at J, with 17 bases between the two ends. In germline, CDR1 is DFQATT, CDR2 SNEGSKA (reference sequence). The CDR3 length is 15 residues. As DNA, the CDR3 is TGCAGTGCTAGAGTCAGTGGGGGGCTGGATACTGAAGCTTTCTTT. Amino acid sequence: CSARVSGGLDTEAFF.

This clonotype appeared once. This sequence joins TRBV6-5 and TRBJ2-7; D not certain. The tail of the sequence fits TRBJ2-5 better, so the J call may be wrong. Per the germline V gene, CDR1 is MNHEY and CDR2 is SVGAGI. This CDR3 is built from 15 residues. The chain's CDR3 is CASSCYLLGQETQYF. The CDR3 DNA is TGTGCCAGCAGTTGCTATCTCCTAGGCCAAGAGACCCAGTACTTC.

The rearrangement uses TRBV5-1 and TRBJ2-1; 9 positions agree with TRBD2. Germline lookup yields CDR1 SGHRS and CDR2 YFSETQ. J gave up 5 bases and V 9 bases, and 12 bases lay outside the gene matches. The CDR3 runs to 15 residues. The CDR3 sequence is CATQAASGENNEQFF. CDR3 sequence (DNA): TGCGCCACCCAGGCGGCTAGCGGGGAGAACAATGAGCAGTTCTTC.

About this clonotype itself: The junction departs from the called germline gene at one end, perhaps through a read error. This chain connects TRBV6-4 to TRBJ2-1; the D gene is possibly TRBD2 (5 bases). The germline gives CDR1 MRHNA, CDR2 SNTAGT. The CDR3 covers 14 residues. In nucleotides, the CDR3 is TGTGCCAGCAGGGACTCGATGTCCACGAATGAGCAGTTCTTC. It specifies CASRDSMSTNEQFF.

Note on this clonotype: Relative to the germline gene, one junction end is altered; a read error may explain this. The V and J genes are TRBV3-1 and TRBJ2-7; 7 positions match TRBD1. Germline CDR1 LGHDT, CDR2 YNNKEL (reference sequence). There are 15 residues in the CDR3. The CDR3 sequence: CAGSPGNRGPDEQYF. The CDR3 DNA reads as TGTGCCGGCAGCCCCGGGAACAGGGGCCCCGACGAGCAGTACTTC.

The sample holds one count of this clonotype. J is TRBJ1-2 and V is TRBV5-1; TRBD1 is a possible D gene (5 bases). The V gene lost 6 bases and the J gene lost 5 bases, with 14 bases spanning the gap. The CDR3 loop spans 13 amino acids. Germline V gene sequence: CDR1 SGHRS, CDR2 YFSETQ. CDR3 amino acids: CASIRGDRYGYTF. CDR3 DNA sequence: TGCGCCAGCATCCGGGGTGACAGATATGGCTACACCTTC.

The J gene is TRBJ1-2, the V gene TRBV9; D is possibly TRBD1 (5 bases). The germline gives CDR1 SGDLS, CDR2 YYNGEE. V gave up 2 bases and J gave up 8 bases, with 19 bases separating them. The CDR3 length is 15 residues. The CDR3 DNA reads TGTGCCAGCAGCGTTGGACGGGACGTCTTTCGGGGCTACACCTTC. It translates to CASSVGRDVFRGYTF.

The rearrangement joins TRBV4-2 to TRBJ2-7, with D unclear. CDR1 and CDR2 (germline): LGHNA, YNFKEQ. V lost 1 base and J 0 bases, leaving 10 bases between the germline ends. CDR3 length: 15 amino acids. Here the CDR3 DNA reads TGTGCCAGCAGCCAAGGACCGCAGAGCTCCTACGAGCAGTACTTC. This codes for CASSQGPQSSYEQYF.

The chain joins TRBV6-2 or TRBV6-3 to TRBJ2-1; 8 bases match TRBD2. V lost 5 bases to trimming and J lost 9 bases; unmatched junction nucleotides: 9. Per germline, CDR1 MNHEY and CDR2 SVGEGT. The CDR3 is 14 amino acids. The CDR3 loop reads CASSGVEAGGEQFF. CDR3 sequence (DNA): TGTGCCAGCAGTGGGGTGGAGGCGGGGGGTGAGCAGTTCTTC.

There are a few counts of this clonotype. The rearrangement uses TRBV6-1 and TRBJ2-7; TRBD2 might be the D (5 bases). Per germline, CDR1 MNHNS and CDR2 SASEGT. Trimming removed 8 bases from V and 3 bases from J, with 8 bases in between. CDR3 length: 11 amino acids. CDR3 sequence reads: CASRDFYEQYF. The CDR3 DNA reads TGTGCCAGCCGGGATTTCTACGAGCAGTACTTC.

This clonotype was counted a few times. The J gene is TRBJ2-6, the V gene TRBV4-2, with a tentative D call TRBD2 (6 bases). V was cut by 9 bases and J by 2 bases, with 14 bases left in between. Per germline, CDR1 LGHNA and CDR2 YNFKEQ. The CDR3 sequence is 15 residues long. In DNA form, the CDR3 reads TGTGCCAGTAAGGAGGGTGCCCCTGGGGCCAACGTCCTGACTTTC. Protein product: CASKEGAPGANVLTF.

This clonotype was detected a few times. A much bigger clone sits one base away, suggesting this may be a read error. The chain links TRBV29-1 to TRBJ2-5; the D call may be TRBD1 or TRBD2 (6 bases each). Germline CDR1 is SQVTM and CDR2 is ANQGSEA. The CDR3 spans 12 residues. V was shortened by 4 bases and J by 11 bases, with 17 bases between the two germline ends. The CDR3 DNA sequence: TGCAGCGTTGGGGGGGCCGGGGATGAGCAGTACTTC. This sequence encodes CSVGGAGDEQYF.

This clonotype was seen only a few times. The genes are TRBV5-6 and TRBJ2-6, with TRBD1 matching 9 bases. The V and J ends lost 4 bases and 1 base, in that order; junction bases with no gene match: 9. Germline V gene data show CDR1 as SGHDT and CDR2 as YYEEEE. CDR3 length equals 18 residues. The DNA for the CDR3 is TGTGCCAGCAGCACTCCGGGACAGGGTTCGTCTGGGGCCAACGTCCTGACTTTC. Encoded protein: CASSTPGQGSSGANVLTF.

Note on this clonotype: An end of the junction differs from the germline gene, which may be a read error. This chain links TRBV5-6 with TRBJ2-1; unclear D gene. Looked up from germline, CDR1 is SGHDT and CDR2 is YYEEEE. This CDR3 is built from 16 residues. The CDR3 sequence: CASSLEVGSSYNGQFF. In DNA, the CDR3 is TGTGCCAGCAGCTTGGAGGTGGGCAGCTCCTACAATGGGCAGTTCTTC.

This clonotype was observed a few times. The chain combines TRBV5-4 with TRBJ1-2; 8 nucleotides align to TRBD1. Germline V gene lookup returns CDR1 SGHNT and CDR2 YYREEE (reference sequence). The trim removed 2 bases at V and 8 bases at J, leaving 5 bases unmatched. This CDR3 spans 13 amino acids. The CDR3, as DNA: TGTGCCAGCAGCTTCGACAGGGGTAGCGGCTACACCTTC. Its protein product is CASSFDRGSGYTF. The variable domain in full, completed from reference TRBV5-4 and TRBJ1-2, reads ETGVTQSPTHLIKTRGQQVTLRCSSQSGHNTVSWYQQALGQGPQFIFQYYREEENGRGNFPPRFSGLQFPNYSSELNVNALELDDSALYLCASSFDRGSGYTFGSGTRLTVV.

The table lists this clonotype with many counts. The chain couples TRBV2 to TRBJ2-5; D ambiguous. V was pared by 9 bases and J by 1 base, with 9 bases between. The CDR3 sequence is 12 residues long. Per germline, CDR1 SNHLY and CDR2 FYNNEI. CDR3 loop: CASRRGQETQYF. CDR3 bases: TGTGCCAGTAGGAGAGGCCAAGAGACCCAGTACTTC.

The V gene is TRBV2, the J gene TRBJ1-1; TRBD1 aligns across 10 bases. This CDR3 spans 13 amino acids. J was trimmed by 7 bases and V by 3 bases; bases with no gene match: 2. Germline V gives CDR1 SNHLY, CDR2 FYNNEI. The CDR3 bases are TGTGCCAGCAGTGAGACAGGGGGCGATGAAGCTTTCTTT. Its protein product is CASSETGGDEAFF.

The chain uses TRBV20-1 and TRBJ2-3; 8 positions match TRBD2. V lost 3 bases and J lost 2; bases outside the gene matches: 4. This CDR3 comprises 14 residues. The germline gives CDR1 DFQATT, CDR2 SNEGSKA (reference sequence). The CDR3 coding sequence is TGCAGTGCTAGGATAGCGGGGAACACAGATACGCAGTATTTT. This sequence encodes CSARIAGNTDTQYF.

This chain uses TRBV24-1 with TRBJ2-1; TRBD2 agrees at 7 bases. In germline, CDR1 is KGHDR, CDR2 SFDVKD. The CDR3 contains 15 residues. The junction had 6 bases not matched to a gene; V was cut back by 5 bases and J by 3 bases. DNA for the CDR3: TGTGCCACCAGTGGGGGGGGACGGGACTACAATGAGCAGTTCTTC. Translated, it gives CATSGGGRDYNEQFF.